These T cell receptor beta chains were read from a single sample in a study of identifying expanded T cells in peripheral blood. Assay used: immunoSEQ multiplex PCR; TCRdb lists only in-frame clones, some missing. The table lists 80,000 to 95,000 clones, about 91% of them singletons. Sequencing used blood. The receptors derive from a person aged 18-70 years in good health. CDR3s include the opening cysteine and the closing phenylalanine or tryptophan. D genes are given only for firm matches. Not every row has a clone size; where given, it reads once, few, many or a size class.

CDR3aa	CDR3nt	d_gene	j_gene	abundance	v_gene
CATSATGSYGYTF	TGTGCCACCAGCGCCACAGGGAGCTATGGCTACACCTTC	NA	TRBJ1-2	few	TRBV15
CASSLSTFNQPQHF	TGTGCCAGCAGCTTAAGTACTTTCAATCAGCCCCAGCATTTT	NA	TRBJ1-5	NA	TRBV7-9
CASSFGTGGSGELFF	TGCGCCAGCAGCTTCGGGACAGGGGGCTCCGGGGAGCTGTTTTTT	TRBD1	TRBJ2-2	NA	TRBV5-1
CASSVSGMGEAFF	TGTGCCAGCAGCGTGAGCGGGATGGGTGAAGCTTTCTTT	NA	TRBJ1-1	NA	TRBV9
CASSLVGTDAYEQYF	TGTGCCAGCAGCTTGGTCGGGACAGATGCTTACGAGCAGTACTTC	TRBD1	TRBJ2-7	NA	TRBV5-8
CASSLTGLWSYEQYF	TGTGCCAGCAGCCTCACAGGGCTGTGGTCCTACGAGCAGTACTTC	NA	TRBJ2-7	few	TRBV7-9
CASRGTGYSNQPQHF	TGTGCCTCAAGAGGGACAGGTTATAGCAATCAGCCCCAGCATTTT	TRBD1	TRBJ1-5	NA	TRBV2
CASSPGLAGGNEQFF	TGTGCCAGCAGCCCGGGACTAGCGGGAGGGAATGAGCAGTTCTTC	TRBD2	TRBJ2-1	NA	TRBV5-4
CASSVELAAYNEQFF	TGTGCCAGCAGCGTAGAACTAGCGGCCTACAATGAGCAGTTCTTC	TRBD2	TRBJ2-1	NA	TRBV9
CASSRGQLTAGNTIYF	TGTGCCAGCAGCAGGGGACAGCTCACCGCTGGAAACACCATATATTTT	TRBD1	TRBJ1-3	NA	TRBV5-4
CASSLGTGSHYGYTF	TGTGCCAGCAGCTTAGGGACAGGCTCCCACTATGGCTACACCTTC	TRBD1	TRBJ1-2	NA	TRBV7-9
CASSVEWTGVYGYTF	TGTGCCAGCAGCGTAGAGTGGACGGGCGTCTATGGCTACACCTTC	NA	TRBJ1-2	NA	TRBV9
CASSLADGPQRHTSYNEQFF	TGTGCCAGCAGCTTGGCCGATGGGCCCCAGCGCCATACGTCATACAATGAGCAGTTCTTC	NA	TRBJ2-1	NA	TRBV5-4
CASSRPGQGAYEQYF	TGCGCCAGCAGCCGCCCGGGACAGGGGGCCTACGAGCAGTACTTC	TRBD1	TRBJ2-7	NA	TRBV4-1
CASRELAGVGYEQYF	TGTGCCAGCAGGGAGCTAGCGGGAGTAGGCTACGAGCAGTACTTC	TRBD2	TRBJ2-7	NA	TRBV7-8
CASSQDLGTVSSNIQYF	TGCGCCAGCAGCCAAGATTTAGGGACAGTCTCTAGTAACATTCAGTACTTC	TRBD1	TRBJ2-4	NA	TRBV4-3
CASSRLAGGETQYF	TGTGCCAGCAGCCGACTAGCGGGGGGAGAGACCCAGTACTTC	TRBD2	TRBJ2-5	once	TRBV11-2
CAWGPGAGEAFF	TGTGCCTGGGGGCCAGGGGCAGGTGAAGCTTTCTTT	NA	TRBJ1-1	NA	TRBV30
CAIRGGTGSQETQYF	TGTGCCATCAGGGGGGGGACAGGTTCCCAAGAGACCCAGTACTTC	NA	TRBJ2-5	NA	TRBV10-3